This section outlines one TCR beta chain sequence together with its context. The antigen remains undetermined. Germline CDR1 reads SEHNR; CDR2 reads FQNEAQ (reference sequence). The junction had 2 bases not matched to a gene; V was cut back by 2 bases and J by 1 base. The CDR3 length is 17 residues. The source of the sample is a study of regulatory T cells in long-lasting Graves disease. The study's findings and limits: The study examined only peripheral blood, not thyroid tissue. TCR diversity was lower in persistent Graves' patients (versus newly diagnosed ones).

Arm-PCR of CDR3 regions and iRepertoire HTBI primers were used to build TCR beta libraries. MiXCR was run by TCRdb on the multiplex PCR reads, yielding one entry per CDR3 protein. The sample consists of more than 400,000 distinct CDR3 sequences, 15% to 20% of them appearing once. The time point was: newly diagnosed GD, antithyroid drugs for less than 3 months. The TCR library was prepared using RNA isolated from PBMCs. The same specimen was also included in a second study, on T cells in Graves' hyperthyroidism and ophthalmopathy. Turning to that study: Disease duration under 2 months; hyperthyroidism patients were aged 18 to 65. HTBI primers were used for first-round RT-PCR of the TCR CDR3.

This TCR derives from a man aged 35 to 55 with Graves disease. The gene calls are TRBV7-9 and TRBJ2-1; 13 bases are a match to TRBD2. The sequencing here drew on peripheral blood mononuclear cells (PBMCs), taken at new diagnosis, from a patient treated with antithyroid drugs. The CDR3 DNA reads TGTGCCAGCAGCTTATCGGGACTAGCGGGGTCCTACAATGAGCAGTTCTTC. Translation gives CASSLSGLAGSYNEQFF.